The 25 T cell receptor beta chains below come from one sample, sequenced in a study of CD8+ T cells in alopecia areata. The authors extracted RNA and reverse transcribed it into cDNA as the sequencing template. The table came from immunoSEQ multiplex PCR; TCRdb's copy has only in-frame clones and leaves some out. Here the sample spans more than 75,000 clones, approximately 42% being singletons. Sequencing used CD4+ T cells sorted from blood. Receptors were obtained from a human donor with alopecia areata.

This clone was found a few times. CDR3 nucleotides: TGTGCCAGCAAGGTCGGGTGGGGCAATCAGCCCCAGCATTTT. Residues: CASKVGWGNQPQHF. V usage is TRBV28 and J usage is TRBJ1-5; D gene unclear. The V end lost 7 bases, the J end lost 2 bases, and 12 bases lay between the germline ends. The length of the CDR3 is 14 residues. From germline, CDR1 is MDHEN and CDR2 SYDVKM.

This clone was seen more than once but under ten times. As DNA, the CDR3 is TGTGCCAGCAGCTTAGACAGACGCTACGAGCAGTACTTC. Translating it yields CASSLDRRYEQYF. The V gene is TRBV7-2, the J gene TRBJ2-7; D unclear. Germline V gene data show CDR1 as SGHTA and CDR2 as FQGNSA. This CDR3 has 13 residues. With 1 base removed from V and 3 bases from J, the gap between germline ends came to 7 bases.

The chain links TRBV19 to TRBJ2-7, with 7 bases that match TRBD1. Germline lookup yields CDR1 LNHDA and CDR2 SQIVND (reference sequence). Unmatched junction bases numbered 5, after V lost 3 bases and J lost 0 bases. This CDR3 has 15 residues. Here the CDR3 DNA reads TGTGCCAGTAGTATTTCGACAGGGAGCTCCTACGAGCAGTACTTC. Amino acid sequence: CASSISTGSSYEQYF.

This clone was counted a few times. This sequence joins TRBV30 and TRBJ1-4; tentative D call: TRBD1 (6 bases). V gave up 8 bases and J gave up 7 bases, with 23 bases separating them. Germline values: CDR1 GTSNPN, CDR2 SVGIG (reference sequence). This CDR3 has 15 residues. The CDR3 DNA follows: TGTGCCAGGACCGATACAGGGACCCAAGCTGAAAAACTGTTTTTT. This codes for CARTDTGTQAEKLFF.

V gene TRBV30 combines with J gene TRBJ1-2, with no clear D. Germline V gives CDR1 GTSNPN, CDR2 SVGIG (reference sequence). The CDR3 covers 12 residues. Trimming took 0 bases from V and 7 from J, leaving 9 bases between them. Here the CDR3 reads CAWSVYRPGYTF. CDR3 nucleotides: TGTGCCTGGAGTGTATATCGACCTGGCTACACCTTC.

The chain employs TRBV29-1 and TRBJ2-7; D possibly corresponds to TRBD2 (6 bases). V was clipped by 7 bases and J by 6 bases, with 16 bases between them. Per the germline V gene, CDR1 is SQVTM and CDR2 is ANQGSEA. The CDR3 totals 12 residues. CDR3 sequence (DNA): TGCAGCGCCACCCAAGGGGACTCCGAGCAGTACTTC. Translating it yields CSATQGDSEQYF.

This clone was found a few times. The chain employs TRBV5-6 and TRBJ2-7, with D tentatively TRBD2 (5 bases). The CDR3 has 14 amino acids. Germline CDR1 SGHDT, CDR2 YYEEEE. Trimming removed 2 bases from V and 4 bases from J, with 13 bases in between. CDR3 sequence reads: CASSFVAGGYEQYF. As DNA, the CDR3 is TGTGCCAGCAGCTTCGTCGCAGGAGGTTACGAGCAGTACTTC.

This sequence joins TRBV5-6 and TRBJ2-4; D unresolved. V was cut by 0 bases and J by 0 bases, with 10 bases left in between. This CDR3 region has 16 residues. The germline V gene has CDR1 SGHDT and CDR2 YYEEEE. CDR3 in amino acids: CASSLGPTLAKNIQYF. CDR3 DNA: TGTGCCAGCAGCTTGGGGCCGACACTAGCCAAAAACATTCAGTACTTC.

V is TRBV29-1 and J is TRBJ1-1, with no clear D. The germline CDR1 and CDR2 sequences are SQVTM and ANQGSEA. V gave up 4 bases and J gave up 7 bases, with 10 bases separating them. This CDR3 is built from 11 residues. This CDR3 reads CSVGRGLEAFF. CDR3 DNA: TGCAGCGTTGGAAGAGGCCTTGAAGCTTTCTTT. The full variable domain, its missing parts supplied by reference TRBV29-1 and TRBJ1-1, is SAVISQKPSRDICQRGTSLTIQCQVDSQVTMMFWYRQQPGQSLTLIATANQGSEATYESGFVIDKFPISRPNLTFSTLTVSNMSPEDSSIYLCSVGRGLEAFFGQGTRLTVV.

This clone appeared a few times. The chain carries TRBV28 and TRBJ1-3; D is ambiguous. V lost 6 bases, J lost 0 bases, and 12 bases lay in between. The CDR3 contains 15 residues. Per germline, CDR1 MDHEN and CDR2 SYDVKM. The CDR3 DNA follows: TGTGCCAGCAGCCTGACACCTAACTCTGGAAACACCATATATTTT. This gives the protein CASSLTPNSGNTIYF.

This chain uses TRBV7-2 with TRBJ2-3; D unclear. V was trimmed by 2 bases and J by 4 bases, leaving 13 bases between them. CDR3 length: 15 amino acids. Germline loops: CDR1 SGHTA, CDR2 FQGNSA. CDR3 loop: CASSLSGIFADTQYF. The CDR3 DNA sequence: TGTGCCAGCAGCTTAAGTGGCATATTCGCAGATACGCAGTATTTT.

The chain joins TRBV6-1 to TRBJ2-3, with 7 bases that match TRBD1. The CDR3 runs to 13 residues. The germline V gene encodes CDR1 MNHNS and CDR2 SASEGT. Germline trimming cut 8 bases from V and 4 bases from J; bases unmatched to any gene: 6. CDR3 in DNA: TGTGCCAGCGGCAAACAGGGGCCAGATACGCAGTATTTT. Protein sequence: CASGKQGPDTQYF.

Here the CDR3 DNA reads TGCGCCAGCAGCCAAGATTCTAGCGGGGGCACCGGGGAGCTGTTTTTT. As protein: CASSQDSSGGTGELFF. The chain employs TRBV4-1 and TRBJ2-2; TRBD2 matches 10 bases. From germline, CDR1 is MGHRA and CDR2 YSYEKL. The CDR3 length is 16 residues. V gave up 0 bases and J gave up 4 bases; unmatched junction bases: 2.

This chain joins TRBV7-3 and TRBJ2-3, with TRBD1 matching over 11 bases. CDR1 SGHTA and CDR2 FQGTGA come from the germline V gene. This CDR3 has 18 amino acids. The V gene end was trimmed by 3 bases and the J gene end by 8 bases; junction bases not matched to a gene: 16. The CDR3 coding sequence is TGTGCCAGCAGCTTCCTACCCATACCGGGACAGGGGGAAGGTACGCAGTATTTT. It translates to CASSFLPIPGQGEGTQYF.

With regard to this clone: This may come from a read error, since a much larger clone is one base off. The V gene is TRBV5-1, the J gene TRBJ2-7; 10 bases are a match to TRBD2. The J segment lost 4 bases and the V segment lost 4 bases, leaving 2 bases of the junction unmatched. CDR1 and CDR2 (germline): SGHRS, YFSETQ. The CDR3 length is 13 residues. The chain's CDR3 is CASSRTSGYEQYF. The CDR3 coding sequence is TGCGCCAGCAGCCGGACTAGCGGATACGAGCAGTACTTC. The whole variable domain, filled in from reference TRBV5-1 and TRBJ2-7, reads KAGVTQTPRYLIKTRGQQVTLSCSPISGHRSVSWYQQTPGQGLQFLFEYFSETQRNKGNFPGRFSGRQFSNSRSEMNVSTLELGDSALYLCASSRTSGYEQYFGPGTRLTVT.

J is TRBJ2-7 and V is TRBV7-2; D gene uncertain. V lost 2 bases to trimming and J lost 5 bases, with 4 bases between them. Germline V gene lookup returns CDR1 SGHTA and CDR2 FQGNSA. The CDR3 extends over 11 amino acids. CDR3 residues: CASSLLNEQYF. The CDR3, as DNA: TGTGCCAGCAGCTTACTCAACGAGCAGTACTTC.

The V and J genes are TRBV29-1 and TRBJ2-1; 8 positions agree with TRBD2. Germline V lookup: CDR1 SQVTM, CDR2 ANQGSEA. J lost 2 bases, V lost 4 bases, and 10 bases had no gene match. The CDR3 is made up of 16 amino acids. The CDR3 sequence: CSVVTVAGGTYNEQFF. The DNA for the CDR3 is TGCAGCGTTGTAACGGTGGCGGGAGGCACCTACAATGAGCAGTTCTTC.

This clone was detected only once. This chain connects TRBV29-1 to TRBJ2-1; a weak D match, TRBD2 (7 bases). Germline CDR1 is SQVTM and CDR2 is ANQGSEA. V was clipped by 2 bases and J by 1 base, with 12 bases between them. The CDR3 totals 15 residues. The CDR3 loop reads CSVEFRGASYNEQFF. CDR3 sequence (DNA): TGCAGCGTTGAATTCCGGGGGGCGTCCTACAATGAGCAGTTCTTC.

The rearrangement uses TRBV10-2 and TRBJ1-6; D might be TRBD1 (6 bases). Germline loops: CDR1 WSHSY, CDR2 SAAADI. The CDR3 totals 15 residues. Trimming took 3 bases from V and 7 from J, leaving 13 bases between them. The CDR3 bases are TGCGCCAGCAGTGAATCAACAGGGTGGAATTCACCCCTCCACTTT. Translation gives CASSESTGWNSPLHF.

This chain connects TRBV10-2 to TRBJ1-2; D gene ambiguous. This CDR3 region has 12 residues. Germline V gene data show CDR1 as WSHSY and CDR2 as SAAADI. Between the trimmed V and J ends, which lost 3 bases and 3 bases, there was a span of 5 bases. As DNA, the CDR3 is TGCGCCAGCAGTGACAGAGACTATGGCTACACCTTC. Its translation is CASSDRDYGYTF.

The chain employs TRBV7-2 and TRBJ2-7; 8 positions agree with TRBD2. The CDR3 extends over 16 amino acids. Germline lookup yields CDR1 SGHTA and CDR2 FQGNSA. V lost 5 bases to trimming and J lost 2 bases; unmatched junction nucleotides: 11. CDR3 protein: CASSPQGLVKPYEQYF. The CDR3 region has the DNA TGTGCCAGCAGCCCCCAGGGACTAGTGAAACCCTACGAGCAGTACTTC. The complete variable domain, with remaining parts taken from reference TRBV7-2 and TRBJ2-7, reads GAGVSQSPSNKVTEKGKDVELRCDPISGHTALYWYRQSLGQGLEFLIYFQGNSAPDKSGLPSDRFSAERTGGSVSTLTIQRTQQEDSAVYLCASSPQGLVKPYEQYFGPGTRLTVT.

This clone was counted a few times. The CDR3 coding sequence is TGTGCCAGCGGGGCACGGGTCTTCGGGTCACCCCTCCACTTT. Translated: CASGARVFGSPLHF. The V call is TRBV2, the J call TRBJ1-6; D may be TRBD1 (5 bases). CDR1 and CDR2 from the germline V gene are SNHLY and FYNNEI. This CDR3 contains 14 residues. V lost 8 bases and J lost 10, with 18 bases in between. The variable domain in full, with the rest retrieved from reference TRBV2 and TRBJ1-6, is EPEVTQTPSHQVTQMGQEVILRCVPISNHLYFYWYRQILGQKVEFLVSFYNNEISEKSEIFDDQFSVERPDGSNFTLKIRSTKLEDSAMYFCASGARVFGSPLHFGNGTRLTVT.

The rearrangement links TRBV7-9 to TRBJ1-1; no clear D gene. The germline CDR1 and CDR2 sequences are SEHNR and FQNEAQ (reference sequence). The germline V and J ends were trimmed by 5 bases and 0 bases, with 22 bases remaining between them. The CDR3 runs to 18 residues. CDR3 in DNA: TGTGCCAGCAGCCAACGTCCCGGGATACAGACCTTGAACACTGAAGCTTTCTTT. This gives the protein CASSQRPGIQTLNTEAFF.

J is TRBJ1-2 and V is TRBV29-1; 7 bases are a match to TRBD1. The CDR3 runs to 15 residues. CDR1 SQVTM and CDR2 ANQGSEA come from the germline V gene. J lost 4 bases, V lost 6 bases, and 14 bases had no gene match. The CDR3 reads CSVRRRGQGGYGYTF. In nucleotides, the CDR3 is TGCAGCGTCCGTCGTAGGGGGCAGGGGGGCTATGGCTACACCTTC. Supplemented by reference TRBV29-1 and TRBJ1-2, the full variable domain reads SAVISQKPSRDICQRGTSLTIQCQVDSQVTMMFWYRQQPGQSLTLIATANQGSEATYESGFVIDKFPISRPNLTFSTLTVSNMSPEDSSIYLCSVRRRGQGGYGYTFGSGTRLTVV.

This clone appeared a single time. The genes are TRBV29-1 and TRBJ2-4; D not resolved. The germline gives CDR1 SQVTM, CDR2 ANQGSEA. Trimming cost V 7 bases and J 0 bases, with 7 bases left between them. This CDR3 has 12 amino acids. Here the CDR3 DNA reads TGCAGCGCATCTCTAGCCAAAAACATTCAGTACTTC. Its translation is CSASLAKNIQYF. Full variable domain (remainder filled in from reference TRBV29-1 and TRBJ2-4): SAVISQKPSRDICQRGTSLTIQCQVDSQVTMMFWYRQQPGQSLTLIATANQGSEATYESGFVIDKFPISRPNLTFSTLTVSNMSPEDSSIYLCSASLAKNIQYFGAGTRLSVL.